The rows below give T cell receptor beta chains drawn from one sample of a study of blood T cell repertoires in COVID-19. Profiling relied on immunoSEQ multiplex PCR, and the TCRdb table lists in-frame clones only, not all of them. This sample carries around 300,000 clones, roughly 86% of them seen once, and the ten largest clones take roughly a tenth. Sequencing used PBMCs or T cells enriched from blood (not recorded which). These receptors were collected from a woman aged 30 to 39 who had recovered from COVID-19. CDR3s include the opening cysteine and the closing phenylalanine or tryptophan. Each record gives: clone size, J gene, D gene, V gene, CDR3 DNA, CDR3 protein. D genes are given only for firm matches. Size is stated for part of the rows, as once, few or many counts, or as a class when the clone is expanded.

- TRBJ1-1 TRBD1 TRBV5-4 TGTGCCAGCAGCTGGGGACAGGGAACTTACATGAACACTGAAGCTTTCTTT CASSWGQGTYMNTEAFF
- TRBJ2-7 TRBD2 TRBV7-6 TGTGCCAGCAGCTTAGTAGGGCGGGAGGGGTGGTACTTC CASSLVGREGWYF
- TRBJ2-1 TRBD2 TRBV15 TGTGCCACCAGCAGAGACGGGGTAGCGGGAGGCTCCTACAATGAGCAGTTCTTC CATSRDGVAGGSYNEQFF
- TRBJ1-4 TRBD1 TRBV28 TGTGCCAGCAGTTTCAGGGGGCTTCGCGAAAAACTGTTTTTT CASSFRGLREKLFF
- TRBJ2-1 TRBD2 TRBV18 TGTGCCAGCTCACCTCTACTAGCGGGAGTGGGCAATGAGCAGTTCTTC CASSPLLAGVGNEQFF
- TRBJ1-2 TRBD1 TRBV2 TGTGCCACCATTAGGGGGACAGGGGACAGTCTAGATGGCTACACCTTC CATIRGTGDSLDGYTF
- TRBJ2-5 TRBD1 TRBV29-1 TGCAGCGTCGTTAAGACAGGGGGCATGGAGACCCAGTACTTC CSVVKTGGMETQYF
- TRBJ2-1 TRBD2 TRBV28 TGTGCCAGCAGGATACTAGCGGGAGGGCCAGGGAATGAGCAGTTCTTC CASRILAGGPGNEQFF
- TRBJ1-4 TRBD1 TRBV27 TGTGCCAGCAGACCCCGGGACAGGGATGAAAAACTGTTTTTT CASRPRDRDEKLFF
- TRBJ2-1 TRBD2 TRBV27 TGTGCCAGCAGTGGGTGGACGGGAGGGCCGGGTGAGCAGTTCTTC CASSGWTGGPGEQFF
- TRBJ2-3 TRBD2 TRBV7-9 TGTGCCAGCAGCTCAGCCAGCGGGAGCGACACAGATACGCAGTATTTT CASSSASGSDTDTQYF
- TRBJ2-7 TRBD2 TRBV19 TGTGCCAGTAGTATAACTGGGGCGGGAGGCGAGCAGTACTTC CASSITGAGGEQYF
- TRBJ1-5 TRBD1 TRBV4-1 TGCGCCAGCAGCCGCCAGACACCTACAGGGGAGCCCCAGCATTTT CASSRQTPTGEPQHF
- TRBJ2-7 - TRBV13 TGTGCCAGCAGCCCCCATACTAGTCCCAGTTTCTCAAACTACGAGCAGTACTTC CASSPHTSPSFSNYEQYF
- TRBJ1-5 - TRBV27 TGTGCCAGCAGTTCTGACGGGAGCAATCAGCCCCAGCATTTT CASSSDGSNQPQHF
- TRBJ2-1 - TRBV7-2 TGTGCCAGCGGGCGATTACAACAGGGGCAGTTCTTC CASGRLQQGQFF
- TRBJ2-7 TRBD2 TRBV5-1 TGCGCCAGCAGCTCGCATGTAGCGGGAGGACCCTACGAGCAGTACTTC CASSSHVAGGPYEQYF
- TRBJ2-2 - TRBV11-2 TGTGCCAGCAGCTTAGACTCGAACACCGGGGAGCTGTTTTTT CASSLDSNTGELFF
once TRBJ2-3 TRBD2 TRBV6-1 TGTGCCAGCAGTGTTACGGTTCTAGCGGGAAAGTCAACAGATACGCAGTATTTT CASSVTVLAGKSTDTQYF
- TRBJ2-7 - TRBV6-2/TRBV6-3 TGTGCCAGCAGTGGCCCCGTCGCCAACTCCTACGAGCAGTACTTC CASSGPVANSYEQYF
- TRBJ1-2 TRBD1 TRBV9 TGTGCCAGCAGCGTAGACAACGGACAGGGTGCTTATGGCTACACCTTC CASSVDNGQGAYGYTF
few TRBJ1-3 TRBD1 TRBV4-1 TGCGCCAGCAGCCGGGACAGCTCTGGAAACACCATATATTTT CASSRDSSGNTIYF
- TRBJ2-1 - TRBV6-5 TGTGCCAGCGGAATAGCTCCTGAGCAGTTCTTC CASGIAPEQFF
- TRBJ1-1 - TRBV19 TGTGCCAGTAGGCAGGGAGGGACTGAAGCTTTCTTT CASRQGGTEAFF
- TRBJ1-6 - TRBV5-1 TGCGCCAGCAGCCCGAATTCGGTAGATAATTCACCCCTCCACTTT CASSPNSVDNSPLHF
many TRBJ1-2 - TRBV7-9 TGTGCCAGCATCGCAGGGGTAGGCGGCTACACCTTC CASIAGVGGYTF
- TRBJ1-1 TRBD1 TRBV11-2 TGTGCCAGCAGCTCTTACAGGGGCCTGAACACTGAAGCTTTCTTT CASSSYRGLNTEAFF
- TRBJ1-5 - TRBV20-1 TGCAGTGCCAGTTCGGTGGGCTCGGGCAATCAGCCCCAGCATTTT CSASSVGSGNQPQHF
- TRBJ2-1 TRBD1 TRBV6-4 TGTGCCAGCAGTGAATGGGAGCAGGGGGCGGGTGAGCAGTTCTTC CASSEWEQGAGEQFF